This T cell receptor beta chain stems from a study of T cell responses to AZD1222 COVID-19 vaccine. Study findings and constraints: Variant regions that are unmutated are reportedly the target of nearly half of spike-specific TCRs. Seropositive status at baseline applied to only a handful of AZD1222 recipients.

V was trimmed by 5 bases and J by 8 bases, leaving 15 bases between them. Germline CDR1 SEHNR, CDR2 FQNEAQ (reference sequence). This CDR3 spans 13 amino acids. The repertoire was sequenced with immunoSEQ multiplex PCR; TCRdb's copy has only in-frame clones and lacks some. The repertoire holds about 28,000 clones, with more than 70% as singletons. As for this clone: Its target is unknown.

V and J are TRBV7-9 and TRBJ1-2, with a possible D match to TRBD1 (5 bases). This TCR was sampled from an adult in good health. The input for sequencing was peripheral blood, taken on day 0 of AZD1222 vaccination. The CDR3 sequence: CASSDWDDPGYTF. The CDR3, as DNA: TGTGCCAGCAGCGATTGGGACGACCCGGGCTACACCTTC.